The clone carrying this TCR beta chain was counted ten times or more. Its specificity is not known. This sample is drawn from a study of T cells in Graves' hyperthyroidism and ophthalmopathy. Amplification of TCR beta CDR3 regions used RNA as the template. A set of HTBI primers served as the primers for a first-round RT-PCR of the TCR CDR3. TCRdb re-called the multiplex PCR reads with MiXCR, one entry per CDR3 protein. The table has 500,000 to 600,000 distinct CDR3 sequences, 46% seen once; the top ten hold 44%. Study-wide findings and caveats: Within blood appeared most thyroid clonotypes that had expanded above 0.001. Stable hyperthyroidism and ophthalmopathy were separated using 13 V-J signatures.

Germline V lookup: CDR1 LNHDA, CDR2 SQIVND (reference sequence). This CDR3 is built from 15 residues. Trimming cost V 7 bases and J 3 bases; bases outside gene matches: 8. Input material: peripheral blood or thyroid tissue (not recorded which). The chain is built from TRBV19 and TRBJ2-5; 10 bases align to TRBD1. The clonotype comes from an adult woman with Graves' disease, either hyperthyroidism or ophthalmopathy (not recorded which). The CDR3 DNA sequence: TGTGCCAGTACCCGGACAGGGGGGAGAGAAGAGACCCAGTACTTC. Amino acid sequence: CASTRTGGREETQYF.